This is a list of T cell receptor beta chains from one sample in a study of vaccination and CD4 T cells after COVID-19. TCRdb analysed the PCR reads with MiXCR anew, one entry per CDR3 protein. This sample carries 13,000 or so distinct CDR3 sequences, less than 65% of them seen once, and the ten largest clones take around 12%. The antigens for these receptors are not known. Material: CD4+ T cells from blood, cultured in vitro. These receptors all come from a human donor who had recovered from COVID-19. CDR3s include the opening cysteine and the closing phenylalanine or tryptophan. The order of the fields is CDR3 protein, CDR3 DNA, J gene, clone size, D gene, V gene. The D gene is left open where the match is weak. Clone size is stated in some rows and not others, as once, few, many or a class when expanded.

CDR3aa: CASSFGPGAKNIQYF
CDR3nt: TGTGCCAGCAGCTTCGGACCCGGAGCCAAAAACATTCAGTACTTC
j_gene: TRBJ2-4
abundance: NA
d_gene: NA
v_gene: TRBV7-6

CDR3aa: CASSLVMGVANTGELFF
CDR3nt: TGCGCCAGCAGCCTCGTGATGGGTGTCGCGAACACCGGGGAGCTGTTTTTT
j_gene: TRBJ2-2
abundance: NA
d_gene: NA
v_gene: TRBV4-1

CDR3aa: CASSEDRVSGNTIYF
CDR3nt: TGTGCCAGCAGCGAAGACAGGGTCTCTGGAAACACCATATATTTT
j_gene: TRBJ1-3
abundance: few
d_gene: TRBD1
v_gene: TRBV7-9

CDR3aa: CASSLRQNGYTF
CDR3nt: TGTGCCAGCAGCTTACGACAGAATGGCTACACCTTC
j_gene: TRBJ1-2
abundance: NA
d_gene: NA
v_gene: TRBV21-1

CDR3aa: CASSGQLDTEAFF
CDR3nt: TGTGCCAGCAGTGGGCAATTAGACACTGAAGCTTTCTTT
j_gene: TRBJ1-1
abundance: NA
d_gene: NA
v_gene: TRBV25-1

CDR3aa: CSAKDRDEQYF
CDR3nt: TGCAGTGCTAAGGACAGGGACGAGCAGTACTTC
j_gene: TRBJ2-7
abundance: few
d_gene: TRBD1
v_gene: TRBV20-1

CDR3aa: CASRRQGGQFF
CDR3nt: TGTGCCAGCAGGAGACAGGGAGGGCAGTTCTTC
j_gene: TRBJ2-1
abundance: NA
d_gene: NA
v_gene: TRBV2

CDR3aa: CASSATGGTAQPQHF
CDR3nt: TGTGCCAGTAGTGCAACAGGGGGCACGGCTCAGCCCCAGCATTTT
j_gene: TRBJ1-5
abundance: NA
d_gene: TRBD1
v_gene: TRBV19

CDR3aa: CAWSVLGANQPQHF
CDR3nt: TGTGCCTGGAGTGTACTAGGGGCCAATCAGCCCCAGCATTTT
j_gene: TRBJ1-5
abundance: few
d_gene: NA
v_gene: TRBV30

CDR3aa: CATSRDYRAYGYTF
CDR3nt: TGTGCCACCAGCAGAGATTACAGGGCCTATGGCTACACCTTC
j_gene: TRBJ1-2
abundance: NA
d_gene: NA
v_gene: TRBV15

CDR3aa: CASSQLQGNNQPQHF
CDR3nt: TGTGCCAGCAGCCAATTACAGGGAAACAATCAGCCCCAGCATTTT
j_gene: TRBJ1-5
abundance: few
d_gene: NA
v_gene: TRBV4-2

CDR3aa: CTSSYGSGSRDTQYF
CDR3nt: TGTACCAGCAGTTACGGTAGCGGGAGCCGAGATACGCAGTATTTT
j_gene: TRBJ2-3
abundance: NA
d_gene: TRBD2
v_gene: TRBV6-2/TRBV6-3

CDR3aa: CSGVEDDTGELFF
CDR3nt: TGCAGTGGGGTCGAGGACGACACCGGGGAGCTGTTTTTT
j_gene: TRBJ2-2
abundance: NA
d_gene: NA
v_gene: TRBV20-1

CDR3aa: CASSLVVDTDTQYF
CDR3nt: TGCGCCAGCAGCTTGGTAGTAGACACAGATACGCAGTATTTT
j_gene: TRBJ2-3
abundance: few
d_gene: NA
v_gene: TRBV5-1

CDR3aa: CSAGQDNNYGYTF
CDR3nt: TGCAGTGCGGGACAGGATAATAACTATGGCTACACCTTC
j_gene: TRBJ1-2
abundance: few
d_gene: TRBD1
v_gene: TRBV20-1

CDR3aa: CASSRRPGQGPPGELFF
CDR3nt: TGTGCCAGCAGTCGACGCCCGGGACAGGGGCCCCCCGGGGAGCTGTTTTTT
j_gene: TRBJ2-2
abundance: NA
d_gene: TRBD1
v_gene: TRBV28

CDR3aa: CASSPGPGETYEQYF
CDR3nt: TGCGCCAGCAGCCCCGGGCCAGGGGAAACCTACGAGCAGTACTTC
j_gene: TRBJ2-7
abundance: NA
d_gene: NA
v_gene: TRBV5-1

CDR3aa: CTTRDRVSGGAQHF
CDR3nt: TGCACTACCCGGGACAGAGTTTCGGGAGGGGCCCAGCATTTT
j_gene: TRBJ1-5
abundance: NA
d_gene: TRBD1
v_gene: TRBV28

CDR3aa: CASSLVVAPSTETQYF
CDR3nt: TGTGCCAGCAGCTTAGTAGTGGCTCCTTCCACTGAGACCCAGTACTTC
j_gene: TRBJ2-5
abundance: NA
d_gene: NA
v_gene: TRBV7-9

CDR3aa: CASSEQLAGGSELFF
CDR3nt: TGTGCCAGCAGTGAACAGCTAGCGGGAGGGTCGGAGCTGTTTTTT
j_gene: TRBJ2-2
abundance: NA
d_gene: TRBD2
v_gene: TRBV6-1

CDR3aa: CSVGVGGYTF
CDR3nt: TGCAGCGTTGGCGTGGGAGGCTACACCTTC
j_gene: TRBJ1-2
abundance: NA
d_gene: NA
v_gene: TRBV29-1

CDR3aa: CATSRRGLAGVGWNEQFF
CDR3nt: TGTGCCACCAGCAGAAGGGGACTAGCGGGAGTTGGTTGGAATGAGCAGTTCTTC
j_gene: TRBJ2-1
abundance: NA
d_gene: TRBD2
v_gene: TRBV15

CDR3aa: CATGRGGFDSPLHF
CDR3nt: TGTGCCACCGGACGGGGGGGGTTCGATTCACCCCTCCACTTT
j_gene: TRBJ1-6
abundance: once
d_gene: NA
v_gene: TRBV12-3/TRBV12-4

CDR3aa: CASSSLWTGVAGASSYEQYF
CDR3nt: TGTGCCAGCAGCTCTCTTTGGACAGGGGTGGCGGGTGCTTCCTCCTACGAGCAGTACTTC
j_gene: TRBJ2-7
abundance: once
d_gene: TRBD1
v_gene: TRBV5-6

CDR3aa: CASSPSRGGTETQYF
CDR3nt: TGTGCCAGCAGCCCTTCTCGGGGGGGGACAGAGACCCAGTACTTC
j_gene: TRBJ2-5
abundance: once
d_gene: TRBD2
v_gene: TRBV7-3

CDR3aa: CASSLQRGQYGGYTF
CDR3nt: TGTGCCAGCAGCTTACAAAGGGGCCAGTATGGTGGCTACACCTTC
j_gene: TRBJ1-2
abundance: NA
d_gene: NA
v_gene: TRBV7-3

CDR3aa: CASEMEGTDTQYF
CDR3nt: TGCGCCAGTGAAATGGAGGGCACAGATACGCAGTATTTT
j_gene: TRBJ2-3
abundance: NA
d_gene: NA
v_gene: TRBV5-1

CDR3aa: CASSPSGAGEQFF
CDR3nt: TGTGCCAGCAGCCCCAGTGGGGCCGGAGAGCAGTTCTTC
j_gene: TRBJ2-1
abundance: NA
d_gene: NA
v_gene: TRBV7-9

CDR3aa: CSARDTRGLEKGELFF
CDR3nt: TGCAGTGCTAGAGATACCCGAGGCCTCGAGAAGGGGGAGCTGTTTTTT
j_gene: TRBJ2-2
abundance: NA
d_gene: NA
v_gene: TRBV20-1

CDR3aa: CSARVPSGTSYNEQFF
CDR3nt: TGCAGTGCTAGAGTCCCTAGCGGGACTTCCTACAATGAGCAGTTCTTC
j_gene: TRBJ2-1
abundance: NA
d_gene: TRBD2
v_gene: TRBV20-1

CDR3aa: CASSTIKGQGDYGYTF
CDR3nt: TGTGCCAGCAGCACTATAAAAGGACAGGGAGACTATGGCTACACCTTC
j_gene: TRBJ1-2
abundance: NA
d_gene: TRBD1
v_gene: TRBV11-2

CDR3aa: CSASNSMNTGELFF
CDR3nt: TGCAGTGCTAGCAACAGCATGAACACCGGGGAGCTGTTTTTT
j_gene: TRBJ2-2
abundance: NA
d_gene: NA
v_gene: TRBV20-1

CDR3aa: CSARDARNQPQHF
CDR3nt: TGCAGTGCTCGGGACGCCCGCAATCAGCCCCAGCATTTT
j_gene: TRBJ1-5
abundance: few
d_gene: NA
v_gene: TRBV20-1

CDR3aa: CSAQGLAGTYEQYF
CDR3nt: TGCAGTGCCCAGGGACTAGCGGGAACCTACGAGCAGTACTTC
j_gene: TRBJ2-7
abundance: few
d_gene: TRBD2
v_gene: TRBV20-1

CDR3aa: CASSLAHLYNEQFF
CDR3nt: TGTGCCAGCAGCTTAGCGCACTTGTACAATGAGCAGTTCTTC
j_gene: TRBJ2-1
abundance: NA
d_gene: NA
v_gene: TRBV7-8

CDR3aa: CAWIDEAGVICNQPQHF
CDR3nt: TGTGCCTGGATCGATGAGGCAGGGGTAATTTGCAATCAGCCCCAGCATTTT
j_gene: TRBJ1-5
abundance: NA
d_gene: NA
v_gene: TRBV30

CDR3aa: CSARSGPLTQYF
CDR3nt: TGCAGTGCTAGATCCGGACCACTCACGCAGTATTTT
j_gene: TRBJ2-3
abundance: NA
d_gene: NA
v_gene: TRBV20-1

CDR3aa: CSARDGTAAGGLRFYEQYF
CDR3nt: TGCAGTGCTAGAGATGGGACTGCAGCGGGAGGACTGAGGTTCTACGAGCAGTACTTC
j_gene: TRBJ2-7
abundance: NA
d_gene: TRBD2
v_gene: TRBV20-1

CDR3aa: CAISERSSYGYTF
CDR3nt: TGTGCCATCAGTGAGAGGTCCAGCTATGGCTACACCTTC
j_gene: TRBJ1-2
abundance: few
d_gene: NA
v_gene: TRBV10-3

CDR3aa: CASSSWTSGRIVNEQYF
CDR3nt: TGTGCCAGCAGCTCCTGGACTAGCGGGAGGATTGTCAACGAGCAGTACTTC
j_gene: TRBJ2-7
abundance: few
d_gene: TRBD2
v_gene: TRBV5-4

CDR3aa: CASSLVVVTDTQYF
CDR3nt: TGCGCCAGCAGCTTGGTGGTAGTCACAGATACGCAGTATTTT
j_gene: TRBJ2-3
abundance: NA
d_gene: NA
v_gene: TRBV5-1

CDR3aa: CAIRETSGMYEQYF
CDR3nt: TGTGCCATCAGAGAGACTAGCGGGATGTACGAGCAGTACTTC
j_gene: TRBJ2-7
abundance: NA
d_gene: TRBD2
v_gene: TRBV10-3

CDR3aa: CSAIQGGRDEQFF
CDR3nt: TGCAGTGCCATTCAGGGCGGGAGGGATGAGCAGTTCTTC
j_gene: TRBJ2-1
abundance: NA
d_gene: TRBD2
v_gene: TRBV20-1

CDR3aa: CASSRKGLAGGGQETQYF
CDR3nt: TGCGCCAGCAGCCGTAAGGGACTAGCGGGAGGGGGACAAGAGACCCAGTACTTC
j_gene: TRBJ2-5
abundance: NA
d_gene: TRBD2
v_gene: TRBV4-1

CDR3aa: CSPLAGSTDTQYF
CDR3nt: TGCAGTCCCCTAGCGGGGAGCACAGATACGCAGTATTTT
j_gene: TRBJ2-3
abundance: NA
d_gene: TRBD2
v_gene: TRBV20-1

CDR3aa: CASLSGRADGTDTQYF
CDR3nt: TGTGCCAGCCTTAGCGGGAGGGCCGACGGCACAGATACGCAGTATTTT
j_gene: TRBJ2-3
abundance: NA
d_gene: TRBD2
v_gene: TRBV7-8

CDR3aa: CATRTGGIDTGELFF
CDR3nt: TGTGCCACCAGAACAGGGGGCATAGATACCGGGGAGCTGTTTTTT
j_gene: TRBJ2-2
abundance: few
d_gene: TRBD1
v_gene: TRBV15

CDR3aa: CSAAGQGPRWGETQYF
CDR3nt: TGCAGTGCAGCAGGACAGGGCCCGAGATGGGGGGAGACCCAGTACTTC
j_gene: TRBJ2-5
abundance: NA
d_gene: TRBD1
v_gene: TRBV20-1

CDR3aa: CSARETYGYTF
CDR3nt: TGCAGTGCTAGAGAGACCTATGGCTACACCTTC
j_gene: TRBJ1-2
abundance: NA
d_gene: NA
v_gene: TRBV20-1

CDR3aa: CSARGTLYEQYF
CDR3nt: TGCAGTGCTAGGGGCACCCTCTACGAGCAGTACTTC
j_gene: TRBJ2-7
abundance: NA
d_gene: NA
v_gene: TRBV20-1

CDR3aa: CSARGGWGNQPQHF
CDR3nt: TGCAGTGCTAGAGGAGGTTGGGGCAATCAGCCCCAGCATTTT
j_gene: TRBJ1-5
abundance: few
d_gene: NA
v_gene: TRBV20-1

CDR3aa: CSAGGGYGYTF
CDR3nt: TGCAGCGCCGGTGGGGGTTATGGCTACACCTTC
j_gene: TRBJ1-2
abundance: NA
d_gene: NA
v_gene: TRBV29-1

CDR3aa: CASSYRQGNTGELFF
CDR3nt: TGTGCCAGCAGTTACAGGCAGGGGAACACCGGGGAGCTGTTTTTT
j_gene: TRBJ2-2
abundance: NA
d_gene: NA
v_gene: TRBV6-5

CDR3aa: CASQPPGQETYEQYF
CDR3nt: TGTGCCAGCCAACCACCGGGACAGGAGACCTACGAGCAGTACTTC
j_gene: TRBJ2-7
abundance: NA
d_gene: TRBD1
v_gene: TRBV6-2/TRBV6-3

CDR3aa: CASSYSGVGKTQYF
CDR3nt: TGTGCCAGCAGTTATTCCGGTGTAGGGAAGACCCAGTACTTC
j_gene: TRBJ2-5
abundance: NA
d_gene: NA
v_gene: TRBV6-2/TRBV6-3

CDR3aa: CAKSPGQGSEQFF
CDR3nt: TGTGCCAAAAGCCCGGGACAGGGTAGTGAGCAGTTCTTC
j_gene: TRBJ2-1
abundance: NA
d_gene: TRBD1
v_gene: TRBV10-3

CDR3aa: CASSGGTSGTPSTDTQYF
CDR3nt: TGTGCCAGTAGTGGGGGGACTAGCGGAACCCCTAGCACAGATACGCAGTATTTT
j_gene: TRBJ2-3
abundance: NA
d_gene: TRBD2
v_gene: TRBV19

CDR3aa: CASSLKFRETQYF
CDR3nt: TGTGCCAGCAGCTTAAAGTTCCGCGAGACCCAGTACTTC
j_gene: TRBJ2-5
abundance: NA
d_gene: NA
v_gene: TRBV7-3

CDR3aa: CASSPRTSTSYNEQFF
CDR3nt: TGTGCCAGCAGTCCTAGGACTTCTACTTCCTACAATGAGCAGTTCTTC
j_gene: TRBJ2-1
abundance: NA
d_gene: NA
v_gene: TRBV11-3

CDR3aa: CASTTTASSGNTIYF
CDR3nt: TGTGCCAGCACTACGACGGCCAGCTCTGGAAACACCATATATTTT
j_gene: TRBJ1-3
abundance: NA
d_gene: NA
v_gene: TRBV6-1